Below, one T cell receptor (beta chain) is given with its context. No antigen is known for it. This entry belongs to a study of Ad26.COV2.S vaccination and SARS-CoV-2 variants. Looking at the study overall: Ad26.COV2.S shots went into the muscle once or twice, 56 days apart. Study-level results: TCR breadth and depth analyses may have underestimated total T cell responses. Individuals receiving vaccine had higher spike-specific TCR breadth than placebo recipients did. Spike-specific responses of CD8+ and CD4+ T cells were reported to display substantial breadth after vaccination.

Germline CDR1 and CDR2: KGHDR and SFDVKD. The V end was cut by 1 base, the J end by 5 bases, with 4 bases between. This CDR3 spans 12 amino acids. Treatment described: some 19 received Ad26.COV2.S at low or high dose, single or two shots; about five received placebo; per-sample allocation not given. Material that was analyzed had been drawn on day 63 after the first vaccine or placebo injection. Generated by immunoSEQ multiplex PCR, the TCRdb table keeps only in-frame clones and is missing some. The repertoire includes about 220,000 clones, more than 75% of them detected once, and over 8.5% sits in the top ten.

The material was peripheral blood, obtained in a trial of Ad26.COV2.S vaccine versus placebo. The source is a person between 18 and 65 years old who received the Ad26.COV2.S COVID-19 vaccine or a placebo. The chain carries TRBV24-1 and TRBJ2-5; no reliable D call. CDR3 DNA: TGTGCCACCAGTGATTTTGGGGAGACCCAGTACTTC. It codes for CATSDFGETQYF.